What follows are 8 T cell receptor beta chains derived from one specimen sequenced in a study of T-cell memory formation after mild COVID-19. TCRdb processed the 5' RACE reads anew with MiXCR; each CDR3 protein has one entry. The sample carries a few hundred thousand distinct CDR3 sequences, over 7% recorded once. Sequences were obtained from PBMCs or a T cell subset sorted from them (not recorded which). These receptors were obtained from a man aged 18 to 35 who had mild COVID-19 (a few samples of this study predate the infection). Cell type and time point are not known.

The chain recombines TRBV20-1 with TRBJ2-5; 7 nucleotides align to TRBD2. Germline lookup yields CDR1 DFQATT and CDR2 SNEGSKA (reference sequence). The CDR3 sequence is 13 residues long. The V segment lost 4 bases and the J segment 4 bases; nucleotides outside the gene matches: 6. CDR3 loop: CSAKSGGRETQYF. CDR3 DNA: TGCAGTGCTAAATCGGGGGGTCGAGAGACCCAGTACTTC.

This clonotype came up a few times. This chain connects TRBV9 to TRBJ2-2; 8 nucleotides line up with TRBD1. After removal of 6 bases from V and 4 bases from J, the junction contained 5 bases not matched to a gene. The CDR3 is 14 amino acids. Germline CDR1 SGDLS, CDR2 YYNGEE. The CDR3 is CASTGQDSTGELFF. Written as DNA, the CDR3 is TGTGCCAGCACGGGACAGGACTCCACCGGGGAGCTGTTTTTT.

This clonotype was seen a handful of times. The chain combines TRBV6-2 or TRBV6-3 with TRBJ1-1, with D uncertain. This CDR3 spans 14 amino acids. Germline V gives CDR1 MNHEY, CDR2 SVGEGT. Trimming took off 2 bases at V and 7 bases at J, with 14 bases between the two ends. The DNA of the CDR3 is TGTGCCAGCAGTTACCTCGGACGGGGAAATGAAGCTTTCTTT. Protein: CASSYLGRGNEAFF.

This clonotype was counted at least ten times. The chain has TRBV6-6 and TRBJ2-2, with D maybe TRBD2 (7 bases). The CDR3 runs 15 residues. Germline CDR1 is MNHNY and CDR2 is SVGAGI (reference sequence). Trimming shortened V by 2 bases and J by 6 bases, and 13 bases separated the two germline ends. The CDR3 nucleotides are TGTGCCAGCAGTTACGGGGGGGGGGCCGCCGGGGAGCTGTTTTTT. As protein: CASSYGGGAAGELFF.

This clonotype was observed many times. The chain combines TRBV11-2 with TRBJ1-2; unclear D gene. CDR3 size: 13 residues. From germline, CDR1 is SGHAT and CDR2 FQNNGV. Trimming removed 0 bases from V and 4 bases from J, with 6 bases in between. CDR3 sequence (DNA): TGTGCCAGCAGCTTAGACCAAGCCTATGGCTACACCTTC. The encoded protein is CASSLDQAYGYTF.

This clonotype has just a few counts. The CDR3 DNA follows: TGTGCCAGCAGTACGGGACTCCCGAACACTGAAGCTTTCTTT. It translates to CASSTGLPNTEAFF. The chain recombines TRBV12-3 or TRBV12-4 with TRBJ1-1; D may be TRBD1 (5 bases). Trimming pared 5 bases from V and 1 base from J, leaving 11 bases between. This CDR3 contains 14 residues.

This clonotype came up a few times. This chain joins TRBV4-1 and TRBJ2-6; 7 bases line up with TRBD1. The CDR3 totals 16 residues. V lost 3 bases, J lost 2 bases, and 4 bases stayed unmatched. Germline V gene data show CDR1 as MGHRA and CDR2 as YSYEKL. In DNA, the CDR3 is TGCGCCAGCAGCCACTTACAGGGGACTGGGGCCAACGTCCTGACTTTC. Translating gives CASSHLQGTGANVLTF.

This clonotype was observed at least ten times. The chain has TRBV6-5 and TRBJ1-3, with D unclear. The germline CDR1 and CDR2 sequences are MNHEY and SVGAGI. Between the trimmed V and J ends, which lost 0 bases and 0 bases, there was a span of 15 bases. The CDR3 is made up of 18 amino acids. DNA of the CDR3: TGTGCCAGCAGTTACTCGAGGCGGGGAGTTATCTCTGGAAACACCATATATTTT. It codes for CASSYSRRGVISGNTIYF.